The 7 T cell receptor beta chains below were found in one sample sequenced in a study of T cells in Graves' hyperthyroidism and ophthalmopathy. Amplification targeted TCR beta CDR3 regions from RNA transcripts. HTBI primers were employed in a first-round RT-PCR of the TCR CDR3. TCRdb processed the multiplex PCR reads anew with MiXCR; each CDR3 protein has one entry. The sample contains around 300,000 distinct CDR3 sequences, approximately 14% of which appear only once. Sequencing was carried out using blood. These receptors were collected from a woman aged 25 to 39 with Graves' hyperthyroidism.

This clonotype has at least ten counts. The gene calls are TRBV11-2 and TRBJ2-5; TRBD2 matches 13 bases. Germline assignment: CDR1 SGHAT and CDR2 FQNNGV. V lost 0 bases to trimming and J lost 2 bases; unmatched junction nucleotides: 3. The CDR3 has 17 residues. The CDR3 DNA is TGTGCCAGCAGCTTAGACCTACTAGCGGGAGGGCAAGAGACCCAGTACTTC. The encoded protein is CASSLDLLAGGQETQYF.

A few counts support this clonotype. CDR3 sequence: CASTTERVDTQYF. The CDR3 coding sequence is TGTGCCAGCACAACAGAGCGGGTAGATACGCAGTATTTT. The chain has TRBV7-2 and TRBJ2-3, with D possibly being TRBD2 (6 bases). The CDR3 spans 13 residues. Germline lookup yields CDR1 SGHTA and CDR2 FQGNSA. V was clipped by 7 bases and J by 5 bases, with 13 bases between them.

This clonotype was observed a few times. The chain couples TRBV3-1 to TRBJ2-5, with 12 bases fitting TRBD2. CDR3 length: 18 residues. V lost 1 base, J lost 1 base, and 7 bases stayed unmatched. Germline loops: CDR1 LGHDT, CDR2 YNNKEL (reference sequence). The DNA for the CDR3 is TGTGCCAGCAGCCAAGTCGCGACTAGCGGGGGCCCCCAAGAGACCCAGTACTTC. The encoded protein is CASSQVATSGGPQETQYF.

The rearrangement uses TRBV6-2 or TRBV6-3 and TRBJ1-1, with 9 bases fitting TRBD1. Losses at the gene ends were 6 bases for V and 4 bases for J; bases not matched to a gene: 15. This CDR3 contains 17 residues. Germline V lookup: CDR1 MNHEY, CDR2 SVGEGT. The chain's CDR3 is CASRARDRVRVRTEAFF. CDR3 in DNA: TGTGCCAGCAGAGCCCGGGACAGGGTTCGGGTACGCACTGAAGCTTTCTTT.

The J gene is TRBJ2-7, the V gene TRBV6-6, with TRBD2 matching over 8 bases. V trimming: 2 bases; J trimming: 2 bases; junction bases outside the gene matches: 17. The CDR3 is 19 amino acids. Germline CDR1 and CDR2: MNHNY and SVGAGI (reference sequence). DNA of the CDR3: TGTGCCAGCAGTTACCGACGGGAGGGCCTTAATTTAGTGACCTACGAGCAGTACTTC. Amino acids: CASSYRREGLNLVTYEQYF.

This clonotype occurred many times. V is TRBV7-2 and J is TRBJ2-2; D unresolved. V dropped 0 bases and J dropped 7 bases, with 3 bases sitting between them. CDR1 SGHTA and CDR2 FQGNSA come from the germline V gene. There are 12 residues in the CDR3. The CDR3 loop reads CASSLASGELFF. CDR3 sequence (DNA): TGTGCCAGCAGCTTAGCAAGCGGGGAGCTGTTTTTT.

This clonotype has at least ten counts. V usage is TRBV29-1 and J usage is TRBJ2-4, with a possible D match to TRBD1 (6 bases). CDR1 and CDR2 from the germline V gene are SQVTM and ANQGSEA. CDR3 length equals 14 residues. The ends were cut back, 6 bases at V and 0 bases at J, with 12 bases in the middle. The CDR3 DNA reads as TGCAGCGTACAGGGCCGGCTAGCCAAAAACATTCAGTACTTC. It encodes CSVQGRLAKNIQYF.